The next 15 T cell receptor beta chains were all read from a single sample in a study of T cell repertoires in cytomegalovirus infection. TCRdb re-called the reads through MiXCR, storing one row per CDR3 protein. The data show about 140,000 distinct CDR3 sequences, around 32% seen once. Which antigens these TCRs recognize remains unknown. The starting material was CD8+ T cells from cultured PBMCs, obtained from culture after CMV antigen stimulation. These receptors were obtained from a human donor in good health (CMV status not recorded). Some clones in this sample may be carry-over from other donors' samples.

The chain recombines TRBV7-2 with TRBJ2-3; a possible D gene is TRBD2 (6 bases). The CDR3 spans 17 residues. Germline V gene data show CDR1 as SGHTA and CDR2 as FQGNSA. Trimming cost V 2 bases and J 2 bases, with 17 bases left between them. DNA of the CDR3: TGTGCCAGCAGCTTACTAGCGAGGGGCCCCCTCACAGATACGCAGTATTTT. Its translation is CASSLLARGPLTDTQYF.

The rearrangement joins TRBV12-3 or TRBV12-4 to TRBJ2-7; D unclear. The CDR3 has 12 amino acids. Trimming left V 2 bases short and J 9 bases short, with 11 bases between. Written as DNA, the CDR3 is TGTGCCAGCAGTTTATCCGGCGGCCGGCAGTACTTC. Translation: CASSLSGGRQYF.

This clonotype was counted many times. J is TRBJ1-1 and V is TRBV20-1, with 7 bases matching TRBD1. The germline gives CDR1 DFQATT, CDR2 SNEGSKA (reference sequence). This CDR3 is built from 17 residues. V shed 0 bases, J shed 8 bases, and the junction held 18 bases outside the gene matches. CDR3 coding DNA: TGCAGTGCTAGAGATCTGACGGGACAGCTAAATCTTTTGGAAGCTTTCTTT. Translating it yields CSARDLTGQLNLLEAFF.

This chain connects TRBV24-1 to TRBJ1-4, with 9 bases lining up with TRBD1. The CDR3 is made up of 14 amino acids. V lost 3 bases to trimming and J lost 7 bases; unmatched junction nucleotides: 2. From germline, CDR1 is KGHDR and CDR2 SFDVKD. The CDR3 is CATSDGQGIEKLFF. The CDR3 region has the DNA TGTGCCACCAGTGATGGACAGGGGATTGAAAAACTGTTTTTT.

CDR3: CASSPGLAGLQETQYF. CDR3 DNA sequence: TGTGCCAGCAGCCCGGGACTAGCGGGACTTCAAGAGACCCAGTACTTC. This chain connects TRBV7-3 to TRBJ2-5; 13 bases align to TRBD2. This CDR3 comprises 16 residues. CDR1 and CDR2 from the germline V gene are SGHTA and FQGTGA. V was clipped by 5 bases and J by 2 bases; unmatched bases: 5.

The genes are TRBV27 and TRBJ1-5; 7 bases align to TRBD1. This CDR3 region has 13 residues. Germline V gene lookup returns CDR1 MNHEY and CDR2 SMNVEV (reference sequence). Germline trimming cut 4 bases from V and 6 bases from J; bases unmatched to any gene: 3. The CDR3 DNA reads TGTGCCAGCAGTTACAGGGGAGGTCAGCCCCAGCATTTT. Residues: CASSYRGGQPQHF.

The chain recombines TRBV2 with TRBJ1-1; D may be TRBD1 (5 bases). The V gene's germline CDR1 is SNHLY and CDR2 FYNNEI. V dropped 10 bases and J dropped 6 bases, with 24 bases sitting between them. This CDR3 comprises 15 residues. CDR3 residues: CAKEGQGEGKAEAFF. The CDR3 DNA reads TGTGCCAAGGAGGGGCAGGGTGAGGGGAAGGCTGAAGCTTTCTTT.

The rearrangement links TRBV28 to TRBJ1-5; D is undetermined. This CDR3 spans 9 amino acids. Trimming removed 4 bases at V and 9 bases at J, with 1 base between. Germline CDR1 and CDR2: MDHEN and SYDVKM. The CDR3 DNA reads TGTGCCAGCAGTTCGCCCCAGCATTTT. It translates to CASSSPQHF.

This clonotype was found a few times. The V gene is TRBV11-2, the J gene TRBJ1-1; D gene ambiguous. V was cut by 1 base and J by 1 base, with 13 bases left in between. This CDR3 spans 16 amino acids. Germline lookup yields CDR1 SGHAT and CDR2 FQNNGV. In DNA, the CDR3 is TGTGCCAGCAGCTTAGTAACCAGCAGGAGGAACACTGAAGCTTTCTTT. Amino acid sequence: CASSLVTSRRNTEAFF.

The gene calls are TRBV7-9 and TRBJ1-1, with a possible D match to TRBD1 (6 bases). Trimming removed 5 bases at V and 4 bases at J, with 14 bases between. The CDR3 totals 14 residues. Germline values: CDR1 SEHNR, CDR2 FQNEAQ (reference sequence). The CDR3 region has the DNA TGTGCCAGCAGCCCCCCCAGAGGGGGCACTGAAGCTTTCTTT. Amino acid sequence: CASSPPRGGTEAFF.

For this clonotype: The junction departs from the called germline gene at one end, perhaps through a read error. The chain joins TRBV7-8 to TRBJ1-1, with 7 bases that match TRBD1. CDR1 is SGHVS and CDR2 is FQNEAQ in the germline V gene. CDR3 length equals 18 residues. The CDR3 DNA sequence: TGTGCCAGCAGCGCGTGGACAGGAATAAGGTCGTTGAAAACTGAAGCTTTCTTT. Amino acids: CASSAWTGIRSLKTEAFF.

V usage is TRBV5-6 and J usage is TRBJ2-3; 15 bases agree with TRBD2. Trimming took 4 bases from V and 6 from J; bases not matched to a gene: 15. CDR1 SGHDT and CDR2 YYEEEE come from the germline V gene. The length of the CDR3 is 19 residues. The CDR3 region is CASSPHRSGTSGGRDTQYF. The CDR3 region has the DNA TGTGCCAGCAGCCCCCACAGGTCCGGGACTAGCGGGGGGCGGGATACGCAGTATTTT.

This chain connects TRBV27 to TRBJ2-7; 7 bases agree with TRBD1. Germline loops: CDR1 MNHEY, CDR2 SMNVEV (reference sequence). J lost 0 bases, V lost 5 bases, and 10 bases had no gene match. CDR3 length: 16 residues. Written as DNA, the CDR3 is TGTGCCAGCAGTAAAGGACAGGCGGAGAGCTCCTACGAGCAGTACTTC. Protein sequence: CASSKGQAESSYEQYF.

This clonotype was detected a few times. CDR3 protein: CASSTGQGYEQYF. In DNA, the CDR3 is TGTGCCAGCAGCACGGGACAGGGCTACGAGCAGTACTTC. This chain links TRBV7-6 with TRBJ2-7, with 9 bases identical to TRBD1. Losses at the gene ends were 5 bases for V and 3 bases for J; bases not matched to a gene: 2. From germline, CDR1 is SGHVS and CDR2 FNYEAQ. The CDR3 contains 13 residues.

This chain links TRBV20-1 with TRBJ2-7, with 10 bases identical to TRBD2. Germline values: CDR1 DFQATT, CDR2 SNEGSKA (reference sequence). The CDR3 totals 15 residues. V was pared by 0 bases and J by 6 bases, with 8 bases of the junction left unmatched. The CDR3 DNA is TGCAGTGCTAGAGATTCCGGGACTAGCGAAGCCGAGCAGTACTTC. Protein: CSARDSGTSEAEQYF.